This T cell receptor beta chain was found in a study of cytomegalovirus exposure and HLA in healthy donors (dated by TCRdb to about 2017). Some background on the complete study: The 650 to 800 repertoires of the first cohort and the 120 validation repertoires were produced on the same platform, according to a later analysis. The study aimed to test whether signatures of past pathogen exposure could be identified by cataloging public T cell receptors. Besides the first cohort of approximately 670 subjects, a separate validation cohort made up of 120 different subjects was used. High-throughput TCR immunosequencing, statistical association of individual TCRs with disease status, and machine learning were combined to predict cytomegalovirus infection status. Study-level results and caveats: A few of the identified cytomegalovirus-associated TCR beta chains were confirmed in vitro to be specific for cytomegalovirus antigens. Of the cluster scores, roughly 93% were above 0 in a later analysis, which found that TCRs clustered in the first cohort also tended to co-occur in the 90 to 150 validation repertoires. The authors suggested that the approach could potentially be generalized to other disease states and immunological phenotypes. A later analysis lacked HLA typing for the validation cohort, so it scored co-occurrence in that cohort across all 120 or so repertoires. In both the original and validation cohorts, the classifier was reported to diagnose cytomegalovirus status with high specificity and sensitivity. Most TCR sequences were seen in very few donors, while some public TCRs were found in many individuals. The study listed 164 TCR beta chains as associated with cytomegalovirus.

Remarks on this clone: It has no known antigen specificity. The record has no base qualities; no much larger clone is one base away.

The donors were included in the validation cohort of over a hundred subjects, a group kept apart from the roughly 670-subject first cohort. Library preparation employed the immunoSEQ multiplex PCR assay. The original methods were these. A statistical classification framework was built for diagnosing cytomegalovirus status from the catalog of TCR beta chain sequences. Imported from immuneACCESS, the table was reduced by TCRdb to in-frame sequences with V and J called. These copies leave out some clones; in studies compared against another copy, an unresolved V gene accounts for under half, and the cause of the remainder is not known. V and J calls plus clone size are reproduced from that table; the DNA served to infer D and trimming. For this sample the table gives about 280,000 clones, of which 86% were detected only once. The top ten constitute less than 1.2% of the sample. Unmatched junction bases come to 16, with V trimmed by 3 bases and J by 8 bases. Taken from cysteine to phenylalanine, the CDR3 has 17 residues. Only the CDR3 DNA is retained, 51 bases long and in frame from the first base. The CDR1 and CDR2 encoded by the germline V gene (reference sequence) are LNHDA and SQIVND.

The sequence derives from a woman between 18 and 30 years old in good health and CMV-seronegative. Material for sequencing was PBMCs. This receptor chain uses TRBV19 and TRBJ1-2, and 9 junctional nucleotides match TRBD1. CDR3 loop: CASSILRPSGQGAGYTF. In nucleotide form, the sequence is TGTGCCAGTAGTATCCTCCGACCTTCGGGACAGGGAGCGGGCTACACCTTC. This CDR3, with the reference TRBV19 and TRBJ1-2 proteins standing in past its ends, gives the full variable domain DGGITQSPKYLFRKEGQNVTLSCEQNLNHDAMYWYRQDPGQGLRLIYYSQIVNDFQKGDIAEGYSVSREKKESFPLTVTSAQKNPTAFYLCASSILRPSGQGAGYTFGSGTRLTVV.